This note documents a single TCR beta chain sequence. Its target is not known. This record belongs to a study of T-cell memory formation after mild COVID-19. Study outcomes and limitations: Clones that shrank (day 15 to 85) were balanced CD4/CD8, whereas later expanders leaned CD4+.

TCRdb independently ran MiXCR on the 5' RACE reads; one entry per CDR3 protein. The data show just over 350,000 distinct CDR3 sequences, roughly 14% seen once. The clonotype was recovered from a man younger than 35 who had mild COVID-19 (a few samples of this study predate the infection). Cell type and time point are not known. Material: PBMCs or a T cell subset sorted from them (not recorded which).

CDR3 nucleotide sequence: TGCGCCAGCAGCCAAGGTCACAAGGGGGACTATGGCTACACCTTC. This gives the protein CASSQGHKGDYGYTF. This rearrangement joins TRBV4-3 to TRBJ1-2; perhaps TRBD1 as D (6 bases). V lost 1 base and J 3 bases, leaving 12 bases between the germline ends. The germline V gene encodes CDR1 LGHNA and CDR2 YSLEER. The CDR3 has 15 residues.